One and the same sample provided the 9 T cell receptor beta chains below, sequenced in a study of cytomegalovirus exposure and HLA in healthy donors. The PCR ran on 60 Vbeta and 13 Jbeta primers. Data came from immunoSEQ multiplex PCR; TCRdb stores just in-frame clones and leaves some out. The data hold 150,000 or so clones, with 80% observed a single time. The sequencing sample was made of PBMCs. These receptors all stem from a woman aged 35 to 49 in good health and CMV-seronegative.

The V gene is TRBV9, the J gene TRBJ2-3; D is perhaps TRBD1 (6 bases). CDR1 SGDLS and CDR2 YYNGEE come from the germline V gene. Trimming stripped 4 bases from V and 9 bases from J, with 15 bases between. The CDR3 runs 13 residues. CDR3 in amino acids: CASSSTDRPTQYF. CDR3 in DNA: TGTGCCAGCAGCTCAACGGACAGACCCACGCAGTATTTT.

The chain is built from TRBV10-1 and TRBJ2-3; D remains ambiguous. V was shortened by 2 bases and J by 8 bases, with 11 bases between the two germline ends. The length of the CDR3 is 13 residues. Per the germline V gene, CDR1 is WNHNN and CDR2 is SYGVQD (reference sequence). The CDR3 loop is CASSENTWSTQYF. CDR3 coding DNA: TGCGCCAGCAGTGAGAATACATGGAGTACGCAGTATTTT.

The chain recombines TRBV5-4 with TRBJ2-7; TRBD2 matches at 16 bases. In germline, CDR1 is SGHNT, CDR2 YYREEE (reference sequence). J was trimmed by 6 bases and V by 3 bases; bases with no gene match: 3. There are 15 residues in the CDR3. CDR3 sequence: CASSSGLAGGLEQYF. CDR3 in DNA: TGTGCCAGCAGCTCGGGACTAGCGGGGGGGCTCGAGCAGTACTTC.

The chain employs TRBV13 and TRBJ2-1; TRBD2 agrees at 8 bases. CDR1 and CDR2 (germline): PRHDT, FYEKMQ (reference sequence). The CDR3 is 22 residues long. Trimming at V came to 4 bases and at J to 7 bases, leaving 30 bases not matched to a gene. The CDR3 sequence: CASSSHPKLRGGAQTIGNEQFF. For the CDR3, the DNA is TGTGCCAGCAGCTCCCACCCTAAGCTTCGGGGGGGGGCCCAGACAATAGGGAATGAGCAGTTCTTC.

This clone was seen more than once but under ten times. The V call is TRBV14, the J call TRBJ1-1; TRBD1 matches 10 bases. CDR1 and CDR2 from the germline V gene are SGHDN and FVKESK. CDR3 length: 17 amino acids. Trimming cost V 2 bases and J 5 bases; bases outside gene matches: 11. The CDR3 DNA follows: TGTGCCAGCAGCCAACAGCGGACAGGGGGAGTCTGGACTGAAGCTTTCTTT. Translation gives CASSQQRTGGVWTEAFF. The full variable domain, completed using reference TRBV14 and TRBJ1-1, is EAGVTQFPSHSVIEKGQTVTLRCDPISGHDNLYWYRRVMGKEIKFLLHFVKESKQDESGMPNNRFLAERTGGTYSTLKVQPAELEDSGVYFCASSQQRTGGVWTEAFFGQGTRLTVV.

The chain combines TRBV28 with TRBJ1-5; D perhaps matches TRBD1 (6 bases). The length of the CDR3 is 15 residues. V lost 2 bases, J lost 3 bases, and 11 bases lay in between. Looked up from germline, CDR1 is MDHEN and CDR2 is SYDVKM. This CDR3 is CASSLRDRFNQPQHF. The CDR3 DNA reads TGTGCCAGCAGTTTACGCGACAGGTTCAATCAGCCCCAGCATTTT.

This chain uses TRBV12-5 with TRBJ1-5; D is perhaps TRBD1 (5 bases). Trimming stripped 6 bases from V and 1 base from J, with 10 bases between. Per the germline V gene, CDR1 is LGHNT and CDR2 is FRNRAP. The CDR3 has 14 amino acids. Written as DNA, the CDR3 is TGTGCTAGTGGATCAGGGTACAGCAATCAGCCCCAGCATTTT. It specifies CASGSGYSNQPQHF.

CDR3 loop: CASSLLISGTGSYEQYF. The CDR3 DNA sequence: TGTGCCAGCAGCTTGCTTATTTCCGGGACAGGGAGCTACGAGCAGTACTTC. The chain couples TRBV13 to TRBJ2-7, with 9 bases identical to TRBD1. Germline CDR1 reads PRHDT; CDR2 reads FYEKMQ (reference sequence). Losses at the gene ends were 3 bases for V and 3 bases for J; bases not matched to a gene: 12. The length of the CDR3 is 17 residues.

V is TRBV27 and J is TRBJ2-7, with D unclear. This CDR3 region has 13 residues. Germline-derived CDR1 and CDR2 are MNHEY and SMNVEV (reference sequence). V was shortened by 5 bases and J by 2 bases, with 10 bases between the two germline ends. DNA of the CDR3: TGTGCCAGCAGTCCAAGCCTTGCCTACGAGCAGTACTTC. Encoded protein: CASSPSLAYEQYF.